Following are 20 T cell receptor beta chains from one sample sequenced in a study of PD-1 blockade in classical Hodgkin lymphoma. Specified time point: cycle 4 day 1 (C4D1), after 5 to 7 weeks of nivolumab. Following autologous stem cell transplantation, relapse occurred in every patient, and exposure to brentuximab vedotin varied. Isolation of CD4+ T cells from thawed PBMCs was performed by magnetic negative selection. TCRdb's table, derived via immunoSEQ multiplex PCR, lists solely in-frame clones and lacks some. The table lists about 27,000 clones, about 85% of them singletons, with around 2.4% in the top ten. The specimen comprised CD4+ T cells from blood, sampled before the fourth cycle of nivolumab. The receptors were gathered from a human donor with classical Hodgkin lymphoma.

This chain joins TRBV10-3 and TRBJ1-1; the D gene is possibly TRBD1 (5 bases). CDR1 and CDR2 from the germline V gene are ENHRY and SYGVKD. This CDR3 is built from 13 residues. Trimming took off 4 bases at V and 8 bases at J, with 14 bases between the two ends. In DNA form, the CDR3 reads TGTGCCATCAGTGTTAAAGGGGAAGGGGAAGCTTTCTTT. It is translated as CAISVKGEGEAFF.

The table lists this clone with a count of one. The rearrangement links TRBV11-1 to TRBJ1-1; no firm D call. V lost 3 bases and J lost 7, with 6 bases in between. The CDR3 extends over 11 amino acids. The germline gives CDR1 SGHAT, CDR2 FQDESV (reference sequence). The CDR3 DNA follows: TGTGCCAGCAGCTTGATTTGTGAAGCTTTCTTT. It yields the protein CASSLICEAFF.

The chain uses TRBV21-1 and TRBJ2-1; the DNA was not used to check the table's D call, TRBD1. TRBV21-1 is assigned pseudogene status. The CDR3 covers 16 residues. The CDR3 loop reads CASSNYGQYSYNEQFF. CDR3 DNA: TGTGCCAGCAGCAACTATGGACAGTACTCCTACAATGAGCAGTTCTTC.

The chain links TRBV9 to TRBJ2-2, with 9 positions matching TRBD1. Unmatched junction bases numbered 7, after V lost 5 bases and J lost 5 bases. The CDR3 is 15 residues long. CDR1 is SGDLS and CDR2 is YYNGEE in the germline V gene. For the CDR3, the DNA is TGTGCCAGCAGGGGTTCCGGGACAGGGACCGGGGAGCTGTTTTTT. Translating gives CASRGSGTGTGELFF.

V is TRBV19 and J is TRBJ2-3; possible D gene TRBD1, 6 bases. Germline V gives CDR1 LNHDA, CDR2 SQIVND (reference sequence). This CDR3 is built from 15 residues. Trimming removed 7 bases from V and 6 bases from J, with 20 bases in between. The CDR3 DNA follows: TGTGCCAGTAACTCCGGGACACTGGTCGGGGATACGCAGTATTTT. It encodes CASNSGTLVGDTQYF.

V usage is TRBV10-3 and J usage is TRBJ2-1, with D perhaps TRBD1 (6 bases). V was shortened by 6 bases and J by 8 bases, with 26 bases between the two germline ends. This CDR3 contains 17 residues. CDR1 is ENHRY and CDR2 is SYGVKD in the germline V gene. The DNA of the CDR3 is TGTGCCATCAGAGAGGAGTTACAGGGTACCTCTCGCGATGAGCAGTTCTTC. Protein: CAIREELQGTSRDEQFF.

The chain is built from TRBV6-4 and TRBJ1-3, with a weak D call TRBD1 (5 bases). CDR3 length: 16 residues. The V and J ends lost 4 bases and 2 bases respectively, with 15 bases between them. Germline V CDR1 and CDR2: MRHNA, SNTAGT. CDR3 nucleotide sequence: TGTGCCAGCAGTGGTAGGGGAAGAGCTGCTGGAAACACCATATATTTT. Residues: CASSGRGRAAGNTIYF.

The chain uses TRBV30 and TRBJ1-6; no definite D call. The germline V gene has CDR1 GTSNPN and CDR2 SVGIG (reference sequence). This CDR3 spans 12 amino acids. Trimming cost V 6 bases and J 9 bases, with 12 bases left between them. CDR3 protein: CACYGIGSPLHF. The CDR3 region has the DNA TGTGCCTGTTACGGTATCGGTTCACCCCTCCACTTT.

The chain links TRBV6-6 to TRBJ2-7; the match to TRBD2 covers 11 bases. Losses at the gene ends were 4 bases for V and 3 bases for J; bases not matched to a gene: 8. Germline CDR1 and CDR2: MNHNY and SVGAGI (reference sequence). This CDR3 contains 16 residues. The CDR3 DNA reads as TGTGCCAGCAGTTGGGGTCTAGCGGGAGGTGACTACGAGCAGTACTTC. This gives the protein CASSWGLAGGDYEQYF.

This rearrangement joins TRBV6-1 to TRBJ1-5, with D possibly being TRBD1 (6 bases). Germline values: CDR1 MNHNS, CDR2 SASEGT. CDR3 length equals 16 residues. Trimming removed 4 bases at V and 2 bases at J, with 15 bases between. The CDR3 DNA reads TGTGCCAGCAGTGCCTCGACAGGACAAGGCAATCAGCCCCAGCATTTT. Translating it yields CASSASTGQGNQPQHF.

The chain couples TRBV11-3 to TRBJ1-1; D might be TRBD1 (5 bases). The CDR3 covers 14 residues. CDR1 is SGHNT and CDR2 is YENEEA in the germline V gene. V shed 5 bases and J shed 2 bases, with 12 bases lying between them. Here the CDR3 reads CASSVGGLNTEAFF. The CDR3, as DNA: TGTGCCAGCAGCGTGGGGGGGTTAAACACTGAAGCTTTCTTT.

This sequence joins TRBV10-1 and TRBJ2-3; D is unclear. V was trimmed by 4 bases and J by 4 bases, leaving 15 bases between them. The CDR3 consists of 15 residues. Germline values: CDR1 WNHNN, CDR2 SYGVQD (reference sequence). The CDR3 nucleotides read TGCGCCAGCAGTGCCGCACAAACGTCGGCAGATACGCAGTATTTT. Translating it yields CASSAAQTSADTQYF.

The rearrangement joins TRBV9 to TRBJ2-2; TRBD1 matches 7 bases. CDR1 is SGDLS and CDR2 is YYNGEE in the germline V gene. V gave up 7 bases and J gave up 0 bases; unmatched junction bases: 6. The CDR3 contains 15 residues. This CDR3 reads CASSSGQPNTGELFF. DNA for the CDR3: TGTGCCAGCTCATCGGGACAGCCGAACACCGGGGAGCTGTTTTTT.

This clone was detected a few times. This CDR3 reads CASSLDGRNQPQHF. The CDR3, as DNA: TGCGCCAGCAGCTTGGATGGGCGCAATCAGCCCCAGCATTTT. This chain joins TRBV5-1 and TRBJ1-5; D not resolved. The CDR3 has 14 residues. V lost 0 bases to trimming and J lost 2 bases, with 6 bases between them. The germline CDR1 and CDR2 sequences are SGHRS and YFSETQ.

V is TRBV11-2 and J is TRBJ2-1; D perhaps matches TRBD1 (6 bases). V shed 5 bases and J shed 6 bases, with 11 bases lying between them. The V gene's germline CDR1 is SGHAT and CDR2 FQNNGV. The CDR3 runs to 13 residues. The CDR3 DNA follows: TGTGCCAGCAGCCTACAGGGCTTCAATGAGCAGTTCTTC. This codes for CASSLQGFNEQFF. Using reference TRBV11-2 and TRBJ2-1 for the parts outside the CDR3, the full variable domain is EAGVAQSPRYKIIEKRQSVAFWCNPISGHATLYWYQQILGQGPKLLIQFQNNGVVDDSQLPKDRFSAERLKGVDSTLKIQPAKLEDSAVYLCASSLQGFNEQFFGPGTRLTVL.

The genes are TRBV28 and TRBJ2-3, with TRBD1 identical over 8 bases. Germline V gene sequence: CDR1 MDHEN, CDR2 SYDVKM. CDR3 length: 16 residues. J lost 0 bases, V lost 5 bases, and 7 bases had no gene match. The CDR3 DNA follows: TGTGCCAGCAGTCCGCGGACAGGGAGGAGCACAGATACGCAGTATTTT. Its protein is CASSPRTGRSTDTQYF. The full variable domain, with the rest looked up from reference TRBV28 and TRBJ2-3, is DVKVTQSSRYLVKRTGEKVFLECVQDMDHENMFWYRQDPGLGLRLIYFSYDVKMKEKGDIPEGYSVSREKKERFSLILESASTNQTSMYLCASSPRTGRSTDTQYFGPGTRLTVL.

This chain joins TRBV5-1 and TRBJ1-3, with D unresolved. This CDR3 has 11 residues. Germline V gene lookup returns CDR1 SGHRS and CDR2 YFSETQ. V gave up 3 bases and J gave up 4 bases, with 2 bases separating them. The CDR3 bases are TGCGCCAGCAGCTGGGGAAACACCATATATTTT. This encodes CASSWGNTIYF.

This clone has a single count. The chain has TRBV28 and TRBJ2-7; no clear D. Germline assignment: CDR1 MDHEN and CDR2 SYDVKM. Trimming cost V 3 bases and J 3 bases, with 15 bases left between them. The length of the CDR3 is 15 residues. In nucleotides, the CDR3 is TGTGCCAGCAGTTTGGACCCGAGACGGGTCTACGAGCAGTACTTC. This codes for CASSLDPRRVYEQYF.

The chain recombines TRBV2 with TRBJ2-7, with D perhaps being TRBD1 or TRBD2 (5 bases each). CDR1 is SNHLY, CDR2 FYNNEI, per germline. Trimming took off 0 bases at V and 4 bases at J, with 25 bases between the two ends. The CDR3 runs to 19 residues. DNA for the CDR3: TGTGCCAGCAGTGAAGCGCTTCTGTTCGGGACGGAGGAGACTTACGAGCAGTACTTC. It encodes CASSEALLFGTEETYEQYF.

V gene TRBV5-1 combines with J gene TRBJ2-7; 9 bases fit TRBD1. Germline assignment: CDR1 SGHRS and CDR2 YFSETQ. Trimming removed 4 bases from V and 1 base from J; junction bases left unmatched: 6. The CDR3 contains 15 residues. The CDR3: CASSLGTGTSYEQYF. As DNA, the CDR3 is TGCGCCAGCAGCCTCGGGACAGGGACATCCTACGAGCAGTACTTC.